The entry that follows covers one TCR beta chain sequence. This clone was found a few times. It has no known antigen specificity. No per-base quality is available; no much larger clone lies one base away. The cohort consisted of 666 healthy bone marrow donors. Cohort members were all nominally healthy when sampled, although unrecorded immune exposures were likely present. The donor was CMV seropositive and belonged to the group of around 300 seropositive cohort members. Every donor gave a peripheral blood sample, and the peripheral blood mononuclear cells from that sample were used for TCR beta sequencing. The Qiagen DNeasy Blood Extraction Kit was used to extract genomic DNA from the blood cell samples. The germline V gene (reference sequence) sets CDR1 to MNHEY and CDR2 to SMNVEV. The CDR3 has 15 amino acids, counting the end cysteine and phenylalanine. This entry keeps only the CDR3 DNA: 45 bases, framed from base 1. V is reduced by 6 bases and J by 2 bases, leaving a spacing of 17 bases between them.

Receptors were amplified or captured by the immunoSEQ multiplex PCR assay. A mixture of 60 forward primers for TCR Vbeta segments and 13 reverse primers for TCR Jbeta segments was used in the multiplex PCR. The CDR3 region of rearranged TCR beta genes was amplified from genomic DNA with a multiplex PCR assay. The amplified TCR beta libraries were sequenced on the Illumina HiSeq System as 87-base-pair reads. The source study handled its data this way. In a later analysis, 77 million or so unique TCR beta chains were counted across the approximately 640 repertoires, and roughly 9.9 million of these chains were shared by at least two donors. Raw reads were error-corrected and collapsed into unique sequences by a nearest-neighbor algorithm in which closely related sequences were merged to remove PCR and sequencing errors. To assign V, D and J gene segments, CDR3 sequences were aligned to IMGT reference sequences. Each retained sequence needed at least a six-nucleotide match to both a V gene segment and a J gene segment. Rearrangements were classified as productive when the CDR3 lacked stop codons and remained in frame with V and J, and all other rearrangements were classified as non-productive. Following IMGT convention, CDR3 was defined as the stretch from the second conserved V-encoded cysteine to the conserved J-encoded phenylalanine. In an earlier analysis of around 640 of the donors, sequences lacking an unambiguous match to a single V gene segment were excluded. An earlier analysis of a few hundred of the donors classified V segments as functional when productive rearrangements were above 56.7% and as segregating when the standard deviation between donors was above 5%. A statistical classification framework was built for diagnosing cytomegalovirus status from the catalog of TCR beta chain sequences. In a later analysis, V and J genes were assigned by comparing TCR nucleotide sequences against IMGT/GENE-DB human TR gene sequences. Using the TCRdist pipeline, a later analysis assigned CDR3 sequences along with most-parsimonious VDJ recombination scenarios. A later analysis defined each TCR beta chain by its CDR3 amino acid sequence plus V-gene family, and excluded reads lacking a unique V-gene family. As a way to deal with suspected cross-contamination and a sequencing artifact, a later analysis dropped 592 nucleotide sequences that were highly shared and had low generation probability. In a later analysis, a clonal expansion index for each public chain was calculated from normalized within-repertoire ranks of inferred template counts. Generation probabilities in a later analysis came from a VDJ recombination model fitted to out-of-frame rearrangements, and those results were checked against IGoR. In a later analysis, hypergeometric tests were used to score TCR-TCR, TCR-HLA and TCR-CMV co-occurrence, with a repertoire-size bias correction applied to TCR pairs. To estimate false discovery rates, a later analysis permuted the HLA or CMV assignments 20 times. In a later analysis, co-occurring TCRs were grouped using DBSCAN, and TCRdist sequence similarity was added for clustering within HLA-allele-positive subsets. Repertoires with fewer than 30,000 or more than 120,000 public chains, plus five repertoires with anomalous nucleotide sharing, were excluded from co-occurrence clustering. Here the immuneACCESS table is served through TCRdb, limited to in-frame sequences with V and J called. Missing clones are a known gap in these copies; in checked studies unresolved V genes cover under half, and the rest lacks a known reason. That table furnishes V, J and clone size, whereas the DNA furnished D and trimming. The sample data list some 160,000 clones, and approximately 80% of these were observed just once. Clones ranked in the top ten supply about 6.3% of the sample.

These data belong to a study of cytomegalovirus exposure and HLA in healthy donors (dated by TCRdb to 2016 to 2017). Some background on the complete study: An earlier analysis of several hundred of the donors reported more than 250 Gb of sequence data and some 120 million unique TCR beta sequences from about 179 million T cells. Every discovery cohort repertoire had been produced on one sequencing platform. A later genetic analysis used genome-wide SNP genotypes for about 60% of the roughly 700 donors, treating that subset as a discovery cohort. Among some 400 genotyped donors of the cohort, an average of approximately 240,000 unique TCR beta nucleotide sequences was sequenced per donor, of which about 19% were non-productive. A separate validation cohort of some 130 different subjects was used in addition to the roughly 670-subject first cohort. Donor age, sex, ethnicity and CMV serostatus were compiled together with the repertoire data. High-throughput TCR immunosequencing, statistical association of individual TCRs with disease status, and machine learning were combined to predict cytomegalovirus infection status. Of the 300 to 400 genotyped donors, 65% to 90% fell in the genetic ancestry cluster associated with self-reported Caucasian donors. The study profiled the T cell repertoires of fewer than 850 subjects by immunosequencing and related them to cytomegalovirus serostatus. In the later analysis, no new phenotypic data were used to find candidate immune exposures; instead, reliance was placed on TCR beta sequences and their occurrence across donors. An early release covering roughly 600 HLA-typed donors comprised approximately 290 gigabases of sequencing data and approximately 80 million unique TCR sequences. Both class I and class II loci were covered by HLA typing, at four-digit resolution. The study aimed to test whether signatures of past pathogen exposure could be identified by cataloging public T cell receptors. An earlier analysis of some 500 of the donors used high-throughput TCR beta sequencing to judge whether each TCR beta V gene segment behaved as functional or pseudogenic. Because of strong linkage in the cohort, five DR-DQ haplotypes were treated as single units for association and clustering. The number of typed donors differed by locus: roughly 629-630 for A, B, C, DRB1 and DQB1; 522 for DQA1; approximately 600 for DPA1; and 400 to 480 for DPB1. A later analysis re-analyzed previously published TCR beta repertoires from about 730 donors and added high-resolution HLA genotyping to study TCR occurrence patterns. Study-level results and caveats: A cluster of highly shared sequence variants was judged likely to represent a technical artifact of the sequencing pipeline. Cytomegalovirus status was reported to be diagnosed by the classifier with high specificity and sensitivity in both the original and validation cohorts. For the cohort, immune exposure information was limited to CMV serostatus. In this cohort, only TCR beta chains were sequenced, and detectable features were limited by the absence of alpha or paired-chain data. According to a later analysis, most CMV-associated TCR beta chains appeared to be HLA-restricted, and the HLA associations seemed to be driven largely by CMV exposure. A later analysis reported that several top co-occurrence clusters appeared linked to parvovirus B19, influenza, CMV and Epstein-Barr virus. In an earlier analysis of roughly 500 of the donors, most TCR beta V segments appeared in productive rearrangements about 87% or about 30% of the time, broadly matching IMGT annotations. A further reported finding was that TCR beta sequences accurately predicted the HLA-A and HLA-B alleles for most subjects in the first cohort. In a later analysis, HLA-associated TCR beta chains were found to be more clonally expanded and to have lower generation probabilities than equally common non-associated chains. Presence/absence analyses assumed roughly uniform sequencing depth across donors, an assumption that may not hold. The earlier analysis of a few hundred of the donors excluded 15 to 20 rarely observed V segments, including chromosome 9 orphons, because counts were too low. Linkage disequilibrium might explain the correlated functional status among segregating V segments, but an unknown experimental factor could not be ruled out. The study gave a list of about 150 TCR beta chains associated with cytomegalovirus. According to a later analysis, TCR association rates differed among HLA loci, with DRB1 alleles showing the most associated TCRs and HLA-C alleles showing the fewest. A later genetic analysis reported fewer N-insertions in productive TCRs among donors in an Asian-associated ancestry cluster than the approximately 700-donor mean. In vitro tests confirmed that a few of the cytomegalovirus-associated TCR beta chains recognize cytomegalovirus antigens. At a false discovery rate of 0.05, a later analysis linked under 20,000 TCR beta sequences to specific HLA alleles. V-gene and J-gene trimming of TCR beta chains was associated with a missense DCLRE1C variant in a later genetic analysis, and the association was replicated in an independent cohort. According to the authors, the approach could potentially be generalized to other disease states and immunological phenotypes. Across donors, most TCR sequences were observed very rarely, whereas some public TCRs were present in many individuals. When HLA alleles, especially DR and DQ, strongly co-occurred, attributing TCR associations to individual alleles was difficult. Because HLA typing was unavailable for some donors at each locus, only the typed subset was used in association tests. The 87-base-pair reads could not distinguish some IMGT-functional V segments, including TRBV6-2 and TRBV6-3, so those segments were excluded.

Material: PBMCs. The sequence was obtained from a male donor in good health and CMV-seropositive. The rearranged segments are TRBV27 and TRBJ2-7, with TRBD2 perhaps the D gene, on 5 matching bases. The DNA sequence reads TGTGCCAGCAGGCCCCTACGAGGGTTGGCCTACGAGCAGTACTTC. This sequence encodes CASRPLRGLAYEQYF.